This TCR beta chain originates from a study of sequential checkpoint blockade in melanoma. For the study at large: Patients were randomized 1:1 to nivolumab-then-ipilimumab or ipilimumab-then-nivolumab first-line. Each arm's sequence ended with maintenance nivolumab.

Germline V lookup: CDR1 LGHNA, CDR2 YNFKEQ. The CDR3 length is 13 residues. J was trimmed by 3 bases and V by 4 bases; bases with no gene match: 0. TCRdb's table, derived via immunoSEQ multiplex PCR, lists solely in-frame clones and lacks some. The sample yields about 11,000 clones, just under 80% seen once. Sample treatment: randomized to nivolumab then ipilimumab (arm A) or the reverse (arm B). Patients had received no earlier DNA-damaging chemotherapy. The chain combines TRBV4-2 with TRBJ2-3; 8 bases map to TRBD2. The sequenced sample was CD8+ T cells sorted from blood (inferred from file names), obtained from a patient given nivolumab and ipilimumab in sequence. The receptor was derived from a human donor with melanoma. CDR3 coding DNA: TGTGCCAGCAGCCGCGGGGGGACAGATACGCAGTATTTT. It codes for CASSRGGTDTQYF.